The 24 T cell receptor beta chains listed next were all sequenced from one sample in a study of blood T cell repertoires in COVID-19. TCRdb keeps only in-frame clones here, not all; method: immunoSEQ multiplex PCR. Counted here are roughly 320,000 clones, 85% to 90% occurring once; the ten biggest clones make up about 2%. Material for sequencing was peripheral blood. The receptors come from a woman in her twenties or thirties with COVID-19, enrolled during active disease.

About this clone itself: The same CDR3 arises from other DNA sequences in this sample as well. The chain links TRBV5-1 to TRBJ1-2; no reliable D call. The CDR3 spans 11 residues. Germline V gene lookup returns CDR1 SGHRS and CDR2 YFSETQ. V was clipped by 0 bases and J by 8 bases, with 5 bases between them. In DNA form, the CDR3 reads TGCGCCAGCAGCTTGGGGAGCGGCTACACCTTC. Translating gives CASSLGSGYTF.

The table lists this clone with a count of one. V is TRBV15 and J is TRBJ2-2; possibly TRBD2 for D (5 bases). This CDR3 contains 15 residues. V lost 0 bases and J 10 bases, leaving 15 bases between the germline ends. Germline values: CDR1 LNHNV, CDR2 YYDKDF (reference sequence). The CDR3 sequence is CATSRDVGSEVELFF. In nucleotides, the CDR3 is TGTGCCACCAGCAGAGATGTTGGTAGCGAGGTGGAGCTGTTTTTT.

The chain uses TRBV3-1 (or the pseudogene TRBV3-2) and TRBJ2-7; TRBD1 is a possible D gene (6 bases). This CDR3 is built from 14 residues. Germline assignment: CDR1 LGHDT and CDR2 YNNKEL (reference sequence). V was pared by 6 bases and J by 2 bases, with 14 bases between. This CDR3 is CASSFRDTAYEQYF. The CDR3 DNA reads as TGTGCCAGCAGTTTCCGGGACACAGCCTACGAGCAGTACTTC.

This chain uses TRBV7-9 with TRBJ2-7, with 13 bases matching TRBD2. The germline CDR1 and CDR2 sequences are SEHNR and FQNEAQ (reference sequence). V shed 5 bases and J 6 bases; nucleotides not matched to a gene: 10. The CDR3 sequence is 16 residues long. The CDR3 region has the DNA TGTGCCAGCAGCGTCCAACTAGCGGGGGGGCCGGGCGAGCAGTACTTC. Amino acids: CASSVQLAGGPGEQYF.

The chain uses TRBV6-1 and TRBJ1-2; 10 nucleotides match TRBD1. Germline V gives CDR1 MNHNS, CDR2 SASEGT. Germline trimming cut 0 bases from V and 7 bases from J; bases unmatched to any gene: 2. CDR3 length: 14 residues. CDR3 loop: CASSEAGTGAGYTF. The CDR3 region has the DNA TGTGCCAGCAGTGAAGCGGGGACAGGGGCTGGCTACACCTTC.

The V and J genes are TRBV3-1 (or the pseudogene TRBV3-2) and TRBJ1-2, with 7 positions matching TRBD1. Germline lookup yields CDR1 LGHDT and CDR2 YNNKEL (reference sequence). The J segment lost 3 bases and the V segment lost 4 bases, leaving 5 bases of the junction unmatched. CDR3 length: 14 residues. CDR3 protein: CASSRSQGYYGYTF. The CDR3, as DNA: TGTGCCAGCAGCCGATCACAGGGGTACTATGGCTACACCTTC.

This sequence joins TRBV6-5 and TRBJ1-2, with D maybe TRBD1 (6 bases). With 1 base removed from V and 4 bases from J, the gap between germline ends came to 10 bases. Germline V gene sequence: CDR1 MNHEY, CDR2 SVGAGI. The length of the CDR3 is 14 residues. CDR3 loop: CASSYFGQTYGYTF. Written as DNA, the CDR3 is TGTGCCAGCAGTTACTTCGGACAGACCTATGGCTACACCTTC.

The genes are TRBV12-2 and TRBJ1-2. TRBV12-2 is annotated as a pseudogene. The CDR3 contains 11 residues. The CDR3 loop is CASRSGPGYTF. The CDR3 nucleotides are TGTGCAAGTCGCTCGGGTCCGGGCTACACCTTC.

This rearrangement joins TRBV5-1 to TRBJ1-3; a possible D gene is TRBD1 (6 bases). The CDR3 runs to 15 residues. Trimming left V 3 bases short and J 0 bases short, with 10 bases between. Germline lookup yields CDR1 SGHRS and CDR2 YFSETQ. The CDR3: CASSSGQTSGNTIYF. The CDR3 coding sequence is TGCGCCAGCAGCTCTGGACAGACCTCTGGAAACACCATATATTTT.

This chain's CDR3 is CASSLEQGSGYTF. The DNA for the CDR3 is TGTGCCAGCAGCTTAGAACAGGGATCTGGCTACACCTTC. The chain carries TRBV7-9 and TRBJ1-2, with a weak D call TRBD1 (6 bases). The CDR3 runs 13 residues. Germline assignment: CDR1 SEHNR and CDR2 FQNEAQ (reference sequence). Between the trimmed V and J ends, which lost 1 base and 7 bases, there was a span of 10 bases.

The CDR3, as DNA: TGTGCCAGCTTCGGGACATCGCTCAACTATGGCTACACCTTC. Protein: CASFGTSLNYGYTF. The chain couples TRBV6-5 to TRBJ1-2, with D possibly being TRBD1 (6 bases). This CDR3 contains 14 residues. The V and J ends lost 8 bases and 2 bases respectively, with 15 bases between them. CDR1 and CDR2 (germline): MNHEY, SVGAGI.

The gene calls are TRBV5-1 and TRBJ2-1, with 8 bases identical to TRBD1. The CDR3 loop spans 14 amino acids. The V gene end was trimmed by 0 bases and the J gene end by 6 bases; junction bases not matched to a gene: 2. Germline CDR1 and CDR2: SGHRS and YFSETQ. The CDR3 loop is CASSLGTGINEQFF. CDR3 nucleotide sequence: TGCGCCAGCAGCTTGGGGACAGGGATCAATGAGCAGTTCTTC.

Of note for this clone: The same CDR3 also results from other DNA sequences found in this sample. V gene TRBV7-3 combines with J gene TRBJ2-5, with 10 positions matching TRBD2. This CDR3 is built from 14 residues. The germline gives CDR1 SGHTA, CDR2 FQGTGA. Unmatched junction bases numbered 2, after V lost 6 bases and J lost 1 base. The CDR3 region is CASSLAGGQETQYF. Here the CDR3 DNA reads TGTGCCAGCAGTTTAGCGGGGGGCCAAGAGACCCAGTACTTC.

The rearrangement links TRBV6-5 to TRBJ2-5, with 10 bases aligning to TRBD2. This CDR3 has 15 residues. Germline V gene lookup returns CDR1 MNHEY and CDR2 SVGAGI. V was clipped by 4 bases and J by 3 bases; unmatched bases: 5. Written as DNA, the CDR3 is TGTGCCAGCAGTTTCACTAGCGGGAAAAAAGAGACCCAGTACTTC. Translated, it gives CASSFTSGKKETQYF.

V is TRBV5-4 and J is TRBJ1-6; 7 bases are a match to TRBD1. J gave up 9 bases and V 4 bases, and 13 bases lay outside the gene matches. The CDR3 is 16 residues long. Germline lookup yields CDR1 SGHNT and CDR2 YYREEE (reference sequence). This chain's CDR3 is CASSTIQGSSVSPLHF. CDR3 in DNA: TGTGCCAGCAGCACAATACAGGGGTCCTCGGTTTCACCCCTCCACTTT.

The gene calls are TRBV15 and TRBJ2-5; D is perhaps TRBD2 (5 bases). CDR3 length: 15 residues. CDR1 LNHNV and CDR2 YYDKDF come from the germline V gene (reference sequence). With 1 base removed from V and 4 bases from J, the gap between germline ends came to 13 bases. The CDR3 nucleotides read TGTGCCACCAGCAGAGGGGGAGAACTGGGAGAGACCCAGTACTTC. It yields the protein CATSRGGELGETQYF.

The rearrangement links TRBV5-1 to TRBJ2-1; 8 nucleotides agree with TRBD2. V was clipped by 0 bases and J by 10 bases; unmatched bases: 12. The V gene's germline CDR1 is SGHRS and CDR2 YFSETQ. The CDR3 runs to 16 residues. CDR3 amino acids: CASSLGASGPQTEQFF. The CDR3 DNA reads as TGCGCCAGCAGCTTGGGTGCTAGCGGGCCACAAACAGAGCAGTTCTTC.

This clone was counted only a few times. This chain connects TRBV6-2 or TRBV6-3 to TRBJ2-3; D might be TRBD1 (5 bases). The germline gives CDR1 MNHEY, CDR2 SVGEGT. Trimming cost V 6 bases and J 8 bases, with 12 bases left between them. The CDR3 loop spans 12 amino acids. Here the CDR3 reads CASSTPQGTQYF. CDR3 in DNA: TGTGCCAGCAGCACACCCCAGGGTACGCAGTATTTT.

The rearrangement uses TRBV3-1 (or the pseudogene TRBV3-2) and TRBJ1-3; D not resolved. V lost 1 base and J lost 4, with 5 bases in between. The CDR3 covers 13 residues. Germline V gives CDR1 LGHDT, CDR2 YNNKEL (reference sequence). CDR3 amino acids: CASSQVQGNTIYF. CDR3 DNA sequence: TGTGCCAGCAGCCAAGTACAGGGAAACACCATATATTTT.

The chain recombines TRBV7-9 with TRBJ1-1; possibly TRBD1 for D (6 bases). The germline V and J ends were trimmed by 3 bases and 10 bases, with 12 bases remaining between them. Germline assignment: CDR1 SEHNR and CDR2 FQNEAQ (reference sequence). This CDR3 is 12 amino acids long. The CDR3: CASSLRQAGAFF. CDR3 coding DNA: TGTGCCAGCAGCTTGCGACAGGCCGGAGCTTTCTTT.

J is TRBJ1-3 and V is TRBV19; D not certain. This CDR3 has 15 amino acids. The V gene's germline CDR1 is LNHDA and CDR2 SQIVND (reference sequence). Between the trimmed V and J ends, which lost 0 bases and 2 bases, there was a span of 8 bases. The CDR3 bases are TGTGCCAGTAGTATAGATCATGTTGCTGGAAACACCATATATTTT. Translation gives CASSIDHVAGNTIYF.

This clone showed up just once. The chain uses TRBV27 and TRBJ2-7, with 8 bases that match TRBD1. CDR1 is MNHEY and CDR2 is SMNVEV in the germline V gene (reference sequence). J was trimmed by 1 base and V by 8 bases; bases with no gene match: 4. The CDR3 has 13 amino acids. The CDR3 spells CASRRTGSYEQYF. In DNA, the CDR3 is TGTGCCAGCCGTAGGACAGGGTCCTACGAGCAGTACTTC.

The gene calls are TRBV18 and TRBJ2-3; TRBD2 matches 7 bases. Trimming at V came to 4 bases and at J to 2 bases, leaving 6 bases not matched to a gene. This CDR3 has 15 residues. Germline CDR1 and CDR2: KGHSH and LQKENI. The CDR3 DNA reads as TGTGCCAGCTCACTTCGACGGGGGGACACAGATACGCAGTATTTT. It encodes CASSLRRGDTDTQYF.

This chain uses TRBV6-5 with TRBJ2-2; 8 nucleotides line up with TRBD2. The CDR3 is 15 amino acids. Trimming removed 2 bases from V and 2 bases from J; junction bases left unmatched: 1. Germline lookup yields CDR1 MNHEY and CDR2 SVGAGI. The CDR3 DNA reads as TGTGCCAGCAGTTACGGACTAGCCAACACCGGGGAGCTGTTTTTT. It translates to CASSYGLANTGELFF.